The table lists the clone carrying this TCR beta chain with many counts. Its target is unknown. Attached unique molecular identifiers marked individual cDNA molecules. TCRdb recomputed calls from the 5' RACE reads with MiXCR, one row per CDR3 protein. The sample yields roughly 75,000 distinct CDR3 sequences, around 11% seen once. These data originate in a study of early T cells in non-severe SARS-CoV-2 infection. Study-wide background: The study sequenced bulk RNA from unsorted whole blood, with chains unpaired. Study results and limitations: VDJdb-based matching was biased toward anti-spike CD8 responses and missed private and CD4 specificities.

Trimming took 6 bases from V and 5 from J, leaving 19 bases between them. Germline V lookup: CDR1 KGHSH, CDR2 LQKENI. The CDR3 runs 15 residues. The chain employs TRBV18 and TRBJ1-1; tentatively, D is TRBD1 (5 bases). Sequencing was done on a sample of whole blood. The clonotype comes from an adult who was a healthcare worker with PCR-confirmed SARS-CoV-2 infection or an uninfected control (not recorded which). CDR3: CASSQQGTAPTEAFF. The CDR3 DNA reads as TGTGCCAGCTCTCAACAAGGGACGGCGCCTACTGAAGCTTTCTTT.